These 23 T cell receptor beta chains were sequenced from one sample in a study of cytomegalovirus exposure and HLA in healthy donors. PCR used 60 Vbeta primers and 13 Jbeta primers. Profiled with immunoSEQ multiplex PCR; TCRdb holds only in-frame clones, not every one. Of 200,000 or so clones in the sample, approximately 84% were seen once. The sequencing input was PBMCs. Receptor source: a boy aged 5-17 years in good health and CMV-seronegative.

The V gene is TRBV29-1, the J gene TRBJ2-7, with D possibly TRBD2 on 5 matching bases. The CDR3 has 12 residues. V was cut by 5 bases and J by 3 bases, with 11 bases left in between. In germline, CDR1 is SQVTM, CDR2 ANQGSEA. The CDR3, as DNA: TGCAGCGTTCACGTAGGAGGCTACGAGCAGTACTTC. Translating gives CSVHVGGYEQYF.

V gene TRBV2 combines with J gene TRBJ1-2, with D unclear. Trimming stripped 0 bases from V and 2 bases from J, with 7 bases between. Germline lookup yields CDR1 SNHLY and CDR2 FYNNEI. The CDR3 loop spans 14 amino acids. The chain's CDR3 is CASSEAAENYGYTF. The CDR3 bases are TGTGCCAGCAGTGAAGCAGCCGAAAACTATGGCTACACCTTC. Looking up the rest from reference TRBV2 and TRBJ1-2 gives the full variable domain: EPEVTQTPSHQVTQMGQEVILRCVPISNHLYFYWYRQILGQKVEFLVSFYNNEISEKSEIFDDQFSVERPDGSNFTLKIRSTKLEDSAMYFCASSEAAENYGYTFGSGTRLTVV.

The chain joins TRBV5-4 to TRBJ1-2; D gene unclear. CDR1 is SGHNT, CDR2 YYREEE, per germline (reference sequence). V lost 0 bases, J lost 4 bases, and 10 bases lay in between. The CDR3 has 14 residues. The CDR3 coding sequence is TGTGCCAGCAGCTTGGGGGTGGAGAGCTATGGCTACACCTTC. Its protein is CASSLGVESYGYTF.

The chain couples TRBV15 to TRBJ1-5; the D is unclear. V lost 2 bases, J lost 3 bases, and 5 bases lay in between. This CDR3 region has 13 residues. Germline V gives CDR1 LNHNV, CDR2 YYDKDF (reference sequence). Here the CDR3 reads CATSRQVNQPQHF. Written as DNA, the CDR3 is TGTGCCACCAGCAGACAGGTCAATCAGCCCCAGCATTTT.

This clone was counted only a few times. The genes are TRBV5-4 and TRBJ2-1, with 9 bases fitting TRBD2. V trimming: 3 bases; J trimming: 5 bases; junction bases outside the gene matches: 9. Germline values: CDR1 SGHNT, CDR2 YYREEE (reference sequence). CDR3 length: 16 amino acids. CDR3 bases: TGTGCCAGCAGCTCTGGGTTCCTAGCGGGACACAATGAGCAGTTCTTC. This codes for CASSSGFLAGHNEQFF.

This clone was found a few times. The DNA of the CDR3 is TGTGCCAGCAGTGTAGCAGGGGCTGAAGCTTTCTTT. It translates to CASSVAGAEAFF. J is TRBJ1-1 and V is TRBV2; tentatively, D is TRBD1 (6 bases). Deletions cut 4 bases from V and 6 bases from J, with 9 bases between. The CDR3 has 12 amino acids. Per the germline V gene, CDR1 is SNHLY and CDR2 is FYNNEI.

The genes are TRBV4-2 and TRBJ2-5, with TRBD2 as a possible D gene (5 bases). V lost 0 bases and J 7 bases, leaving 9 bases between the germline ends. Germline V CDR1 and CDR2: LGHNA, YNFKEQ. The CDR3 extends over 13 amino acids. This CDR3 is CASSQDPRVTQYF. CDR3 in DNA: TGTGCCAGCAGCCAAGATCCGAGGGTGACCCAGTACTTC.

Here the CDR3 DNA reads TGTGCCAGAGACCAACCGACAGGGATCGTTTATACGCAGTATTTT. Protein: CARDQPTGIVYTQYF. The chain uses TRBV7-2 and TRBJ2-3, with TRBD1 matching 7 bases. V shed 9 bases, J shed 7 bases, and the junction held 16 bases outside the gene matches. This CDR3 comprises 15 residues. Germline V gives CDR1 SGHTA, CDR2 FQGNSA.

This clone turned up a few times. The chain has TRBV5-1 and TRBJ1-1, with D possibly matching TRBD1 (6 bases). This CDR3 comprises 16 residues. Trimming removed 3 bases at V and 3 bases at J, with 18 bases between. Germline V gives CDR1 SGHRS, CDR2 YFSETQ. The CDR3 reads CASSWRTGLFYTEAFF. The DNA for the CDR3 is TGCGCCAGCAGCTGGCGTACAGGGCTTTTCTACACTGAAGCTTTCTTT.

This clone was counted once. The CDR3 DNA reads TGTGCCAGTAGTATCACAGTGAACACTGAAGCTTTCTTT. It yields the protein CASSITVNTEAFF. The chain links TRBV19 to TRBJ1-1, with D uncertain. The V and J ends lost 3 bases and 0 bases respectively, with 5 bases between them. Germline V gene lookup returns CDR1 LNHDA and CDR2 SQIVND (reference sequence). This CDR3 is 13 amino acids long. Using reference TRBV19 and TRBJ1-1 for the parts outside the CDR3, the full variable domain is DGGITQSPKYLFRKEGQNVTLSCEQNLNHDAMYWYRQDPGQGLRLIYYSQIVNDFQKGDIAEGYSVSREKKESFPLTVTSAQKNPTAFYLCASSITVNTEAFFGQGTRLTVV.

The V call is TRBV6-5, the J call TRBJ1-2; D gene uncertain. The V gene's germline CDR1 is MNHEY and CDR2 SVGAGI. This CDR3 is built from 14 residues. CDR3 DNA: TGTGCTAGATCGTGGGTTCCAGGCAAATATGGCTACACCTTC. This encodes CARSWVPGKYGYTF.

The V call is TRBV7-8, the J call TRBJ2-5; TRBD1 aligns across 7 bases. The CDR3 sequence is 15 residues long. In germline, CDR1 is SGHVS, CDR2 FQNEAQ. The junction had 8 bases not matched to a gene; V was cut back by 4 bases and J by 3 bases. CDR3: CASSSQGEREETQYF. The CDR3 nucleotides read TGTGCCAGCAGCTCCCAGGGGGAACGGGAAGAGACCCAGTACTTC.

The rearrangement uses TRBV9 and TRBJ1-1; TRBD1 matches 7 bases. The CDR3 runs 15 residues. Losses at the gene ends were 0 bases for V and 2 bases for J; bases not matched to a gene: 4. The germline CDR1 and CDR2 sequences are SGDLS and YYNGEE. The CDR3: CASSVVGTDNTEAFF. The CDR3 coding sequence is TGTGCCAGCAGCGTAGTGGGGACAGATAACACTGAAGCTTTCTTT.

The DNA of the CDR3 is TGTGCCAGCAGTCCTACTCGTGAGCAGTTCTTC. Its translation: CASSPTREQFF. The rearrangement links TRBV6-1 to TRBJ2-1; no definite D call. The CDR3 runs to 11 residues. CDR1 MNHNS and CDR2 SASEGT come from the germline V gene. Trimming stripped 5 bases from V and 9 bases from J, with 8 bases between.

The chain links TRBV10-1 to TRBJ2-4; a possible D gene is TRBD2 (5 bases). This CDR3 is 13 amino acids long. V gave up 5 bases and J gave up 7 bases, with 12 bases separating them. Germline assignment: CDR1 WNHNN and CDR2 SYGVQD (reference sequence). CDR3 sequence (DNA): TGCGCCAGCAGTTTCTCGCCGGGGAACATTCAGTACTTC. The encoded protein is CASSFSPGNIQYF.

This clone has a single count. The V gene is TRBV19, the J gene TRBJ1-6; 8 bases line up with TRBD1. Losses at the gene ends were 6 bases for V and 6 bases for J; bases not matched to a gene: 4. This CDR3 is built from 14 residues. The germline V gene has CDR1 LNHDA and CDR2 SQIVND (reference sequence). CDR3 loop: CASRPGQGNSPLHF. CDR3 DNA: TGTGCCAGTAGGCCCGGACAGGGTAATTCACCCCTCCACTTT.

The V gene is TRBV30, the J gene TRBJ1-1; D possibly corresponds to TRBD1 (6 bases). The CDR3 length is 16 residues. V lost 1 base, J lost 5 bases, and 20 bases lay in between. The germline V gene has CDR1 GTSNPN and CDR2 SVGIG (reference sequence). The CDR3 coding sequence is TGTGCCTGGAGTGGGGCCTGGGTAACAGGGTGGACTGAAGCTTTCTTT. This gives the protein CAWSGAWVTGWTEAFF.

The chain recombines TRBV4-2 with TRBJ1-4; maybe TRBD1 (6 bases). V dropped 5 bases and J dropped 8 bases, with 18 bases sitting between them. Germline V CDR1 and CDR2: LGHNA, YNFKEQ. CDR3 size: 15 residues. CDR3 residues: CASSALTGRDEKLFF. For the CDR3, the DNA is TGTGCCAGCAGCGCCCTTACAGGGAGGGACGAAAAACTGTTTTTT.

This clone was counted between two and nine times. The CDR3: CASSTSPNEQFF. CDR3 bases: TGTGCCAGTAGTACTAGCCCCAATGAGCAGTTCTTC. J is TRBJ2-1 and V is TRBV19; TRBD2 might be the D (5 bases). The germline V gene has CDR1 LNHDA and CDR2 SQIVND (reference sequence). The CDR3 contains 12 residues. Trimming took off 4 bases at V and 6 bases at J, with 7 bases between the two ends.

The chain joins TRBV7-2 to TRBJ1-2, with a tentative D call TRBD1 (5 bases). Germline CDR1 and CDR2: SGHTA and FQGNSA. The CDR3 extends over 13 amino acids. The ends were cut back, 1 base at V and 9 bases at J, with 12 bases in the middle. CDR3 nucleotides: TGTGCCAGCAGCTTAGTGAGTGGGGCCAGCTACACCTTC. It yields the protein CASSLVSGASYTF. Based on the CDR3 plus reference TRBV7-2 and TRBJ1-2, the full variable domain is GAGVSQSPSNKVTEKGKDVELRCDPISGHTALYWYRQSLGQGLEFLIYFQGNSAPDKSGLPSDRFSAERTGGSVSTLTIQRTQQEDSAVYLCASSLVSGASYTFGSGTRLTVV.

The chain is built from TRBV4-3 and TRBJ1-6; D perhaps matches TRBD1 (6 bases). Germline V lookup: CDR1 LGHNA, CDR2 YSLEER. V lost 4 bases to trimming and J lost 0 bases, with 13 bases between them. The CDR3 is made up of 17 amino acids. CDR3 amino acids: CASSLDRPTSYNSPLHF. The CDR3 DNA reads as TGCGCCAGCAGCCTCGACAGGCCGACCTCCTATAATTCACCCCTCCACTTT.

The chain carries TRBV7-3 and TRBJ2-2; weak D call: TRBD1 (6 bases). CDR1 is SGHTA and CDR2 is FQGTGA in the germline V gene. The CDR3 contains 14 residues. Trimming took off 7 bases at V and 4 bases at J, with 13 bases between the two ends. CDR3 amino acids: CASMRQAGTGELFF. In nucleotides, the CDR3 is TGTGCCAGCATGCGACAGGCGGGCACCGGGGAGCTGTTTTTT.

This clone was recorded once. V is TRBV15 and J is TRBJ1-2; 12 nucleotides line up with TRBD1. The V gene's germline CDR1 is LNHNV and CDR2 YYDKDF (reference sequence). The J segment lost 8 bases and the V segment lost 1 base, leaving 2 bases of the junction unmatched. This CDR3 comprises 14 residues. The CDR3 region has the DNA TGTGCCACCAGCAGAGGGGACAGGGGGCAGGGCTACACCTTC. Its translation: CATSRGDRGQGYTF.